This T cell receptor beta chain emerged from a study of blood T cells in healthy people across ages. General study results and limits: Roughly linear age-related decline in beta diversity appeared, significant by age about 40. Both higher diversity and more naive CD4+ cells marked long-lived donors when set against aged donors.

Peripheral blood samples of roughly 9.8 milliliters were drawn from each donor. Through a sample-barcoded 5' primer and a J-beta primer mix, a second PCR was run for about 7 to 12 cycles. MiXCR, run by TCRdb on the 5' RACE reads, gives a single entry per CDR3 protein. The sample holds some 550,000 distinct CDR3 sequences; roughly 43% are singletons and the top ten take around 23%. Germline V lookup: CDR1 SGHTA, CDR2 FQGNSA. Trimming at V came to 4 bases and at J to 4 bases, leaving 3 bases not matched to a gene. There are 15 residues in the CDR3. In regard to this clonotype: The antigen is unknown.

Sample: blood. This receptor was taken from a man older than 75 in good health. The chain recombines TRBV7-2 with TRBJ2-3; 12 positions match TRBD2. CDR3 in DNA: TGTGCCAGCAGCTCCTCTAGCGGGAGGGCAGATACGCAGTATTTT. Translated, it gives CASSSSSGRADTQYF.